These 18 T cell receptor beta chains were all obtained from the same sample, sequenced in a study of a mutant IDH1 vaccine in newly diagnosed glioma. Profiled with immunoSEQ multiplex PCR; TCRdb holds only in-frame clones, not every one. Of about 52,000 clones in the sample, 90% to 95% are singletons; the top ten hold more than 2%. Antigens for these TCRs are unknown. Stated time point: week 11, during vaccination. Every vaccination contained 300 ug of the mutant IDH1 20-mer peptide and was paired with topical imiquimod. Sequenced material: PBMCs, taken from a glioma patient whose treatment included an IDH1 peptide vaccine. The receptors were sampled from a man in his forties or fifties with glioma.

The chain links TRBV5-1 to TRBJ2-2; 14 nucleotides match TRBD2. J lost 5 bases, V lost 3 bases, and 6 bases had no gene match. Germline CDR1 is SGHRS and CDR2 is YFSETQ. The CDR3 loop spans 17 amino acids. CDR3 sequence (DNA): TGCGCCAGCAGCTACGGACTAGCGGGAGGAGGAACCGGGGAGCTGTTTTTT. Its translation: CASSYGLAGGGTGELFF.

The chain combines TRBV7-8 with TRBJ1-4, with a tentative D call TRBD1 (5 bases). Germline CDR1 and CDR2: SGHVS and FQNEAQ. This CDR3 has 14 residues. The ends were cut back, 1 base at V and 7 bases at J, with 10 bases in the middle. Here the CDR3 reads CASSLGGIGEKLFF. In DNA, the CDR3 is TGTGCCAGCAGCTTAGGGGGGATAGGTGAAAAACTGTTTTTT.

The chain uses TRBV7-8 and TRBJ2-2; TRBD2 aligns across 8 bases. Losses at the gene ends were 0 bases for V and 1 base for J; bases not matched to a gene: 10. This CDR3 is 19 amino acids long. Germline values: CDR1 SGHVS, CDR2 FQNEAQ. CDR3 residues: CASSLAGVVAGLNTGELFF. The CDR3 nucleotides read TGTGCCAGCAGCTTAGCGGGGGTAGTAGCGGGGCTGAACACCGGGGAGCTGTTTTTT.

V is TRBV30 and J is TRBJ2-1, with 8 positions matching TRBD1. From germline, CDR1 is GTSNPN and CDR2 SVGIG (reference sequence). There are 10 residues in the CDR3. CDR3 region: CAEGTGEQFF. The DNA of the CDR3 is TGTGCAGAAGGGACAGGAGAGCAGTTCTTC.

This clone is deemed medium-sized (0.01 to 0.1%). The chain couples TRBV9 to TRBJ2-1; D not resolved. Germline V gives CDR1 SGDLS, CDR2 YYNGEE. V dropped 0 bases and J dropped 5 bases, with 3 bases sitting between them. The CDR3 loop spans 12 amino acids. The CDR3 DNA reads TGTGCCAGCAGCGTAGGGAACAATGAGCAGTTCTTC. Translated, it gives CASSVGNNEQFF. Drawing the rest from reference TRBV9 and TRBJ2-1, the complete variable domain is DSGVTQTPKHLITATGQRVTLRCSPRSGDLSVYWYQQSLDQGLQFLIQYYNGEERAKGNILERFSAQQFPDLHSELNLSSLELGDSALYFCASSVGNNEQFFGPGTRLTVL.

This chain connects TRBV20-1 to TRBJ2-7; D tentatively reads TRBD1 or TRBD2 (5 bases each). CDR3 length: 11 residues. Germline lookup yields CDR1 DFQATT and CDR2 SNEGSKA (reference sequence). Here the CDR3 DNA reads TGCAGCGGGACGGAAGCCTACGAGCAGTACTTC. Its translation is CSGTEAYEQYF.

The chain recombines TRBV7-9 with TRBJ2-2; 9 bases align to TRBD2. J lost 5 bases, V lost 6 bases, and 7 bases had no gene match. CDR1 SEHNR and CDR2 FQNEAQ come from the germline V gene (reference sequence). This CDR3 is 15 amino acids long. The CDR3 DNA is TGTGCCAGCAGATACCTTAGCGGGAGTACCGGGGAGCTGTTTTTT. Its translation is CASRYLSGSTGELFF.

The chain is built from TRBV28 and TRBJ1-1; 7 nucleotides align to TRBD1. J lost 9 bases, V lost 7 bases, and 17 bases had no gene match. Germline-derived CDR1 and CDR2 are MDHEN and SYDVKM. This CDR3 region has 15 residues. CDR3 amino acids: CASISDREAHGQAFF. CDR3 sequence (DNA): TGTGCCAGCATATCAGACAGGGAAGCTCACGGCCAAGCTTTCTTT.

J is TRBJ1-4 and V is TRBV5-8; unclear D gene. This CDR3 is built from 16 residues. Deletions cut 1 base from V and 1 base from J, with 11 bases between. Germline assignment: CDR1 SGHTS and CDR2 YDEGEE. CDR3 residues: CASSLYPGLTNEKLFF. In nucleotides, the CDR3 is TGTGCCAGCAGCTTGTACCCTGGGCTAACTAATGAAAAACTGTTTTTT.

The table lists this clone with a count of one. In DNA, the CDR3 is TGTGCCAGCAGTGATCGACTAGCCCGGACAGATACGCAGTATTTT. The encoded protein is CASSDRLARTDTQYF. The chain couples TRBV6-1 to TRBJ2-3; 7 bases map to TRBD2. Germline values: CDR1 MNHNS, CDR2 SASEGT. CDR3 length: 15 residues. The junction had 6 bases not matched to a gene; V was cut back by 3 bases and J by 3 bases.

This clone occurred once. The rearrangement joins TRBV7-6 to TRBJ2-2; 9 bases are shared with TRBD1. The V segment lost 0 bases and the J segment 8 bases; nucleotides outside the gene matches: 7. The CDR3 consists of 16 residues. The V gene's germline CDR1 is SGHVS and CDR2 FNYEAQ. For the CDR3, the DNA is TGTGCCAGCAGCTTAGCGGCGGGACAGGGTTCAGGGGAGCTGTTTTTT. This codes for CASSLAAGQGSGELFF. The complete variable domain, with remaining parts taken from reference TRBV7-6 and TRBJ2-2, reads GAGVSQSPRYKVTKRGQDVALRCDPISGHVSLYWYRQALGQGPEFLTYFNYEAQQDKSGLPNDRFSAERPEGSISTLTIQRTEQRDSAMYRCASSLAAGQGSGELFFGEGSRLTVL.

This rearrangement joins TRBV27 to TRBJ1-1, with D possibly being TRBD1 (6 bases). Per the germline V gene, CDR1 is MNHEY and CDR2 is SMNVEV (reference sequence). The V end was cut by 4 bases, the J end by 1 base, with 13 bases between. There are 15 residues in the CDR3. As DNA, the CDR3 is TGTGCCAGCAGTTCCTGGGGGGCCGAGAACACTGAAGCTTTCTTT. Translating it yields CASSSWGAENTEAFF.

The chain links TRBV7-3 to TRBJ2-7; no definite D call. V lost 2 bases, J lost 6 bases, and 11 bases lay in between. The CDR3 totals 13 residues. Germline CDR1 reads SGHTA; CDR2 reads FQGTGA. Here the CDR3 reads CASSLGSISEQYF. The DNA for the CDR3 is TGTGCCAGCAGCTTAGGTTCTATCAGCGAGCAGTACTTC.

The chain recombines TRBV28 with TRBJ1-2, with 9 bases that match TRBD1. The CDR3 extends over 15 amino acids. Germline lookup yields CDR1 MDHEN and CDR2 SYDVKM. Losses at the gene ends were 3 bases for V and 0 bases for J; bases not matched to a gene: 2. CDR3 sequence reads: CASSFRTGANYGYTF. The CDR3 bases are TGTGCCAGCAGTTTTAGGACAGGGGCTAACTATGGCTACACCTTC.

The chain links TRBV5-8 to TRBJ2-1; a possible D gene is TRBD1 (5 bases). V was pared by 2 bases and J by 3 bases, with 15 bases between. The CDR3 is 16 residues long. CDR1 is SGHTS, CDR2 YDEGEE, per germline. DNA of the CDR3: TGTGCCAGCAGCTTAAGACAGCCCACCATCTACAATGAGCAGTTCTTC. Amino acids: CASSLRQPTIYNEQFF.

The count of this clone is one. This chain joins TRBV5-5 and TRBJ1-1, with D unclear. The CDR3 loop spans 15 amino acids. Germline CDR1 and CDR2: SGHKS and YYEKEE (reference sequence). V was cut by 4 bases and J by 4 bases, with 17 bases left in between. CDR3 coding DNA: TGTGCCAGCAGCCGGCCGGGAACCATGAGCACTGAAGCTTTCTTT. It codes for CASSRPGTMSTEAFF.

This rearrangement joins TRBV4-1 to TRBJ2-7; D gene uncertain. The CDR3 is 13 amino acids. Germline V lookup: CDR1 MGHRA, CDR2 YSYEKL. The ends were cut back, 3 bases at V and 1 base at J, with 7 bases in the middle. DNA of the CDR3: TGCGCCAGCAGCCAGGACGAGTCCTACGAGCAGTACTTC. It specifies CASSQDESYEQYF.

The V gene is TRBV7-2, the J gene TRBJ1-2, with D perhaps TRBD1 (6 bases). Germline loops: CDR1 SGHTA, CDR2 FQGNSA. Between the trimmed V and J ends, which lost 11 bases and 0 bases, there was a span of 22 bases. The CDR3 has 16 residues. DNA of the CDR3: TGTGCCGTGCTCCGAGGCCCCGGGGGCACTAACTATGGCTACACCTTC. Amino acids: CAVLRGPGGTNYGYTF.